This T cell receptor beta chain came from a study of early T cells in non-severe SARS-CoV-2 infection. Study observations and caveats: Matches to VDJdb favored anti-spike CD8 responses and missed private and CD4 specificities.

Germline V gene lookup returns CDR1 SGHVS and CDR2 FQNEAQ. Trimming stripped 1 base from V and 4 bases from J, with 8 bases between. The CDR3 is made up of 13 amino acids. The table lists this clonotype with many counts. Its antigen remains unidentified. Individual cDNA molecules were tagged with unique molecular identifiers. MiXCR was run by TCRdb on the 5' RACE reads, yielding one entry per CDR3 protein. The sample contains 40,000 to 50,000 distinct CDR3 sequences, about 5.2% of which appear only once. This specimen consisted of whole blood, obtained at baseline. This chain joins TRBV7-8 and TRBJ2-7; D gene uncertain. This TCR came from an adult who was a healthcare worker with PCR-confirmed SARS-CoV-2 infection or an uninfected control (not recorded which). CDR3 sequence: CASSLDRLYEQYF. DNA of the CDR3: TGTGCCAGCAGCTTAGACAGACTGTACGAGCAGTACTTC.